A selection of T cell receptor beta chains follows, all from one sample in a study of T-cell memory formation after mild COVID-19. A single record per CDR3 protein comes from TCRdb applying MiXCR to the 5' RACE reads. The sample has fewer than 300,000 distinct CDR3 sequences, 16% seen once. Sample: PBMCs or a T cell subset sorted from them (not recorded which). These receptors originate from a man aged 18-30 years who had mild COVID-19 (a few samples of this study predate the infection). Cell type and time point are not known. Each CDR3 is given without its conserved first and last residue. Rows may omit the clone size; those that give it use once, few, many or a size class.

j_call v_call clone_size cdr3_aa
TRBJ1-5 TRBV10-3 NA AISGSGFDQPQH
TRBJ2-5 TRBV5-5 few ASSLERGLWETQY
TRBJ1-4 TRBV7-9 few ASSLVSNEKLF
TRBJ2-5 TRBV5-1 NA ASSLVVTSKTQY
TRBJ1-1 TRBV12-3/TRBV12-4 many ASSLTTGGTEAF
TRBJ2-7 TRBV4-1 many ASSRGGGMSGYEQY
TRBJ1-6 TRBV12-3/TRBV12-4 few ASSLLASPLH
TRBJ2-2 TRBV27 NA ASRPGEKINTGELF
TRBJ2-1 TRBV5-5 NA ASSPGTGVHEQF
TRBJ2-2 TRBV10-3 few ASGQDDTGELF
TRBJ2-1 TRBV20-1 NA SAQAGFNEQF
TRBJ1-4 TRBV7-2 NA ASSFTGANEKLF
TRBJ1-3 TRBV11-2 few ASSKNRDALLY
TRBJ2-1 TRBV10-3 few ATEIGQGLYNEQF
TRBJ2-7 TRBV28 many ASSRTYEQY
TRBJ1-2 TRBV6-1 NA ASSEFMGRNYGYT
TRBJ2-1 TRBV29-1 few SAHTYNEQF
TRBJ2-2 TRBV6-6 NA ASGLMRGYTGELF